This T cell receptor (beta chain) was recorded in a study of blood T cells in healthy people across ages. Overall study context: About one barcoded beta molecule per two T cells was captured by template switching.

PCR was performed a second time for roughly 7 to 11 cycles using a sample-barcoded 5' primer and a J-beta primer mix. The authors tagged each cDNA molecule using a template-switch adaptor with 12 random nucleotides. TCRdb re-called the 5' RACE reads through MiXCR, storing one row per CDR3 protein. The top ten hold roughly 23% of the sample, which has around 2 million distinct CDR3 sequences, about two fifths seen once. Study-wide results and caveats: Investigators viewed diversity estimates from one million T cells as underestimates, the study reported.

Looked up from germline, CDR1 is SGHKS and CDR2 is YYEKEE (reference sequence). The CDR3 covers 14 residues. V was shortened by 0 bases and J by 6 bases, with 12 bases between the two germline ends. Notes on this clonotype: No antigen is known for it.

Input material: blood. The chain combines TRBV5-5 with TRBJ2-5, with unresolved D. This clonotype originated in a human donor in good health. CDR3 residues: CASSLGPREQTQYF. CDR3 bases: TGTGCCAGCAGCTTGGGGCCCAGAGAACAGACCCAGTACTTC.